The 12 T cell receptor beta chains below come from one sample, sequenced in a study of T cells in Graves' hyperthyroidism and ophthalmopathy (dated by TCRdb to between 2017 and 2020). The protocol used for the library was multiplex PCR. The run used an Illumina HiSeq 2000. The TCR beta CDR3 regions were amplified from the RNA transcripts. A first-round RT-PCR of the TCR CDR3 used the HTBI primer set with the Qiagen OneStep RT-PCR kit. The public reads were reprocessed in TCRdb via fastp at Q25 and MiXCR, keeping in-frame beta chains. When rows share a CDR3 protein, they turn into one entry using the most common DNA and genes. This sample holds 600,000 to 750,000 distinct CDR3 sequences; roughly a sixth were observed only once. About 16% of the sample is held by the ten biggest clonotypes. Sequences were obtained from blood. Source of these receptors: a man aged 50 or older with Graves' hyperthyroidism.

The rearrangement joins TRBV28 to TRBJ2-5; the match to TRBD2 covers 14 bases. CDR1 and CDR2 from the germline V gene are MDHEN and SYDVKM. The CDR3 totals 15 residues. V dropped 6 bases and J dropped 5; count of bases not matched to a gene: 5. CDR3 sequence: CASSKGLAGAETQYF. As DNA, the CDR3 is TGTGCCAGCAGCAAGGGACTAGCGGGAGCGGAGACCCAGTACTTC.

V and J are TRBV9 and TRBJ2-1; 10 bases match TRBD2. CDR3 length equals 15 residues. CDR1 is SGDLS and CDR2 is YYNGEE in the germline V gene. The ends lost 0 bases at V and 8 bases at J; junction bases unmatched: 5. The CDR3, as DNA: TGTGCCAGCAGCGTAGGTACTAGCGGGACCTATGAGCAGTTCTTC. Its translation is CASSVGTSGTYEQFF. The whole variable domain, remainder taken from reference TRBV9 and TRBJ2-1, is DSGVTQTPKHLITATGQRVTLRCSPRSGDLSVYWYQQSLDQGLQFLIQYYNGEERAKGNILERFSAQQFPDLHSELNLSSLELGDSALYFCASSVGTSGTYEQFFGPGTRLTVL.

In its sample, this clonotype was seen many times. V and J are TRBV11-2 and TRBJ2-2; 8 bases are shared with TRBD1. V was clipped by 2 bases and J by 6 bases; unmatched bases: 2. The length of the CDR3 is 14 residues. Germline V CDR1 and CDR2: SGHAT, FQNNGV. Here the CDR3 reads CASSLRQGPGELFF. The CDR3 DNA follows: TGTGCCAGCAGCTTAAGACAGGGGCCCGGGGAGCTGTTTTTT. Looking up the rest from reference TRBV11-2 and TRBJ2-2 gives the full variable domain: EAGVAQSPRYKIIEKRQSVAFWCNPISGHATLYWYQQILGQGPKLLIQFQNNGVVDDSQLPKDRFSAERLKGVDSTLKIQPAKLEDSAVYLCASSLRQGPGELFFGEGSRLTVL.

This clonotype was observed at least ten times. This chain joins TRBV13 and TRBJ2-3; TRBD2 aligns across 7 bases. With 3 bases clipped from V and 4 bases from J, the junction kept 7 bases outside the gene matches. From germline, CDR1 is PRHDT and CDR2 FYEKMQ (reference sequence). The CDR3 consists of 15 residues. The CDR3 bases are TGTGCCAGCAGCTTCCGGCGGGAGTTTTCAGATACGCAGTATTTT. Residues: CASSFRREFSDTQYF.

This clonotype showed up many times. The rearrangement joins TRBV11-2 to TRBJ2-2, with 8 positions matching TRBD2. The CDR3 is made up of 15 amino acids. Germline loops: CDR1 SGHAT, CDR2 FQNNGV. The V and J ends lost 5 bases and 6 bases, in that order; junction bases with no gene match: 8. CDR3 nucleotide sequence: TGTGCCAGCAGCAAGGAGGGACTAGGCCCCGGGGAGCTGTTTTTT. It specifies CASSKEGLGPGELFF.

Many counts were recorded for this clonotype. The V and J genes are TRBV29-1 and TRBJ2-5; 7 nucleotides agree with TRBD1. After removal of 2 bases from V and 5 bases from J, the junction contained 8 bases not matched to a gene. The CDR3 totals 14 residues. The germline CDR1 and CDR2 sequences are SQVTM and ANQGSEA. The CDR3 loop reads CSVEPLGRGETQYF. The CDR3 nucleotides are TGCAGCGTTGAACCTTTGGGCAGGGGGGAGACCCAGTACTTC.

This clonotype has a count of ten or more. The rearrangement links TRBV11-3 to TRBJ2-1, with 13 bases aligning to TRBD2. The CDR3 is 15 amino acids. Germline V gene data show CDR1 as SGHNT and CDR2 as YENEEA. The V and J ends lost 5 bases and 8 bases, in that order; junction bases with no gene match: 6. The CDR3 loop is CASSPGTSGIDEQFF. DNA for the CDR3: TGTGCCAGCAGCCCAGGGACTAGCGGGATTGATGAGCAGTTCTTC. Looking up the rest from reference TRBV11-3 and TRBJ2-1 gives the full variable domain: EAGVVQSPRYKIIEKKQPVAFWCNPISGHNTLYWYLQNLGQGPELLIRYENEEAVDDSQLPKDRFSAERLKGVDSTLKIQPAELGDSAVYLCASSPGTSGIDEQFFGPGTRLTVL.

This clonotype was counted a few times. The chain carries TRBV19 and TRBJ2-7; 7 nucleotides agree with TRBD1. V lost 2 bases and J lost 1; bases outside the gene matches: 5. Germline V lookup: CDR1 LNHDA, CDR2 SQIVND (reference sequence). This CDR3 has 15 amino acids. The CDR3: CASSISGQESYEQYF. For the CDR3, the DNA is TGTGCCAGTAGTATAAGTGGACAGGAGTCCTACGAGCAGTACTTC. The full variable domain, completed using reference TRBV19 and TRBJ2-7, is DGGITQSPKYLFRKEGQNVTLSCEQNLNHDAMYWYRQDPGQGLRLIYYSQIVNDFQKGDIAEGYSVSREKKESFPLTVTSAQKNPTAFYLCASSISGQESYEQYFGPGTRLTVT.

On this clonotype: This clone may be a read error of a much larger clone one base away. The chain combines TRBV18 with TRBJ2-2; maybe TRBD1 (7 bases). The CDR3 extends over 16 amino acids. CDR1 and CDR2 (germline): KGHSH, LQKENI. Here the CDR3 DNA reads TGTGCCAGCTCACCCGGACAGGCCCTGGACACCGGGGGGCTGTTTTTT. This sequence encodes CASSPGQALDTGGLFF.

This clonotype turned up a few times. The chain has TRBV12-3 or TRBV12-4 and TRBJ2-7, with TRBD2 matching 8 bases. The V segment lost 4 bases and the J segment 6 bases; nucleotides outside the gene matches: 5. The CDR3 is made up of 13 amino acids. The CDR3 DNA reads as TGTGCCAGCAGTTCCAAGACTAGCGTCGAGCAGTACTTC. Its translation: CASSSKTSVEQYF.

This clonotype was counted a few times. The chain links TRBV19 to TRBJ1-5, with 7 bases lining up with TRBD1. V gave up 9 bases and J gave up 5 bases; unmatched junction bases: 7. Germline V lookup: CDR1 LNHDA, CDR2 SQIVND (reference sequence). The CDR3 contains 13 residues. The CDR3 protein is CASDRALHQPQHF. DNA for the CDR3: TGTGCCAGCGACAGGGCTCTTCATCAGCCCCAGCATTTT.

Only a few counts were recorded for this clonotype. This may stem from a read error, because a much larger clone lies one nucleotide away. This rearrangement joins TRBV10-3 to TRBJ1-6, with D unresolved. Looked up from germline, CDR1 is ENHRY and CDR2 is SYGVKD. The CDR3 runs 18 residues. Trimming left V 11 bases short and J 7 bases short, with 30 bases between. The CDR3 is CAATTHLPRDSDNSPLHF. DNA for the CDR3: TGTGCCGCCACAACCCACCTTCCTAGAGACTCCGACAATTCACCCCTCCACTTT.